These 10 T cell receptor beta chains were sequenced from one sample in a study of shared clonotypes between healthy human individuals. The protocol was immunoSEQ multiplex PCR, while the TCRdb copy is restricted to in-frame clones and leaves out a portion. This sample has about 490,000 clones; around 80% occur once, and the top ten carry 12%. The sample was PBMCs. The source of these receptors is a woman aged 40-49 years in good health. Some clones in this sample may be carry-over from other donors' samples.

The rearrangement links TRBV28 to TRBJ2-7; 11 bases match TRBD2. After removal of 6 bases from V and 2 bases from J, the junction contained 9 bases not matched to a gene. The CDR3 sequence is 16 residues long. Germline-derived CDR1 and CDR2 are MDHEN and SYDVKM. This chain's CDR3 is CASSPTWGLAAYEQYF. Here the CDR3 DNA reads TGTGCCAGCAGCCCCACGTGGGGACTAGCGGCCTACGAGCAGTACTTC. Full variable domain (outside the CDR3, taken from reference TRBV28 and TRBJ2-7): DVKVTQSSRYLVKRTGEKVFLECVQDMDHENMFWYRQDPGLGLRLIYFSYDVKMKEKGDIPEGYSVSREKKERFSLILESASTNQTSMYLCASSPTWGLAAYEQYFGPGTRLTVT.

The rearrangement uses TRBV7-6 and TRBJ1-1; 10 nucleotides agree with TRBD1. The CDR3 length is 14 residues. Germline CDR1 is SGHVS and CDR2 is FNYEAQ. After removal of 5 bases from V and 5 bases from J, the junction contained 5 bases not matched to a gene. The CDR3 loop is CASSVDRGRTEAFF. CDR3 sequence (DNA): TGTGCCAGCAGCGTTGACAGGGGGCGGACTGAAGCTTTCTTT.

The CDR3 here is CASSVSAGQVGLADYLYHTGELFF. The DNA of the CDR3 is TGTGCCAGCAGTGTGTCGGCGGGACAGGTGGGACTAGCGGACTACCTTTATCACACCGGGGAGCTGTTTTTT. The V call is TRBV2, the J call TRBJ2-2; 11 bases line up with TRBD2. The junction had 28 bases not matched to a gene; V was cut back by 4 bases and J by 3 bases. CDR3 length equals 24 residues. Germline V lookup: CDR1 SNHLY, CDR2 FYNNEI.

This CDR3 is CASSFDGAGTTDTQYF. CDR3 nucleotide sequence: TGCGCCAGCAGCTTTGATGGTGCGGGAACGACAGATACGCAGTATTTT. V and J are TRBV5-1 and TRBJ2-3; TRBD2 might be the D (6 bases). This CDR3 is built from 16 residues. V was trimmed by 2 bases and J by 3 bases, leaving 16 bases between them. Looked up from germline, CDR1 is SGHRS and CDR2 is YFSETQ.

About this clone itself: The identical CDR3 is also encoded by other nucleotide sequences in the sample. The chain recombines TRBV6-5 with TRBJ2-5, with D possibly being TRBD1 (7 bases). The germline V gene has CDR1 MNHEY and CDR2 SVGAGI. Deletions cut 6 bases from V and 3 bases from J, with 8 bases between. The CDR3 has 12 residues. CDR3 bases: TGTGCCAGCAGCAGGGGGGAAGAGACCCAGTACTTC. This sequence encodes CASSRGEETQYF.

As concerns this clone: Its ends do not fully match the called genes, so a read error is possible. The chain joins TRBV6-1 to TRBJ1-1; D unresolved. This CDR3 region has 12 residues. The germline gives CDR1 MNHNS, CDR2 SASEGT. Here the CDR3 reads CASVVLKTEAFF. In DNA, the CDR3 is TGTGCCAGCGTCGTGTTGAAGACTGAAGCTTTCTTT.

The CDR3 bases are TGCAGCGGCATATCAGGGCGCGGCTACACCTTC. Protein product: CSGISGRGYTF. The V and J genes are TRBV29-1 and TRBJ1-2; perhaps TRBD1 as D (5 bases). CDR1 and CDR2 from the germline V gene are SQVTM and ANQGSEA. V was pared by 7 bases and J by 8 bases, with 14 bases between. The CDR3 is made up of 11 amino acids.

The V call is TRBV9, the J call TRBJ2-7; 11 nucleotides align to TRBD2. Germline values: CDR1 SGDLS, CDR2 YYNGEE. The CDR3 has 16 amino acids. V gave up 1 base and J gave up 3 bases; unmatched junction bases: 6. CDR3 amino acids: CASSVSGGTSGYEQYF. The CDR3 region has the DNA TGTGCCAGCAGCGTATCGGGGGGGACTAGCGGCTACGAGCAGTACTTC.

This clone was found many times. The rearrangement links TRBV29-1 to TRBJ1-3; D is uncertain. CDR1 is SQVTM and CDR2 is ANQGSEA in the germline V gene. This CDR3 has 16 residues. Trimming cost V 1 base and J 8 bases, with 21 bases left between them. The chain's CDR3 is CSVEVGDYPAGYTIYF. The CDR3 DNA reads as TGCAGCGTTGAAGTGGGTGACTACCCCGCGGGATACACCATATATTTT.

The chain couples TRBV2 to TRBJ2-1; a weak D match, TRBD2 (7 bases). With 2 bases removed from V and 5 bases from J, the gap between germline ends came to 19 bases. The germline gives CDR1 SNHLY, CDR2 FYNNEI. This CDR3 contains 17 residues. For the CDR3, the DNA is TGTGCCAGCAGTGAAAGGGGGGAGGGGGACGGACACAATGAGCAGTTCTTC. Amino acid sequence: CASSERGEGDGHNEQFF.